This TCR beta chain was profiled in a study of cytomegalovirus exposure and HLA in healthy donors. Unrecorded immune exposures were likely, despite nominal health at sampling. The PCR ran on 60 Vbeta and 13 Jbeta primers. Produced via immunoSEQ multiplex PCR; TCRdb's table is partial and in-frame only. The sample contains 90,000 to 110,000 clones, around 84% of which appear only once. Sequences were obtained from PBMCs. This receptor was identified in a young man in good health and CMV-seronegative.

The CDR3 sequence is CASSLSTELAKNIQYF. CDR3 DNA sequence: TGTGCCAGCAGCTTATCAACCGAGCTAGCCAAAAACATTCAGTACTTC. The chain combines TRBV7-2 with TRBJ2-4; D gene ambiguous. The CDR3 runs to 16 residues. Germline V CDR1 and CDR2: SGHTA, FQGNSA. The ends were cut back, 2 bases at V and 0 bases at J, with 11 bases in the middle.